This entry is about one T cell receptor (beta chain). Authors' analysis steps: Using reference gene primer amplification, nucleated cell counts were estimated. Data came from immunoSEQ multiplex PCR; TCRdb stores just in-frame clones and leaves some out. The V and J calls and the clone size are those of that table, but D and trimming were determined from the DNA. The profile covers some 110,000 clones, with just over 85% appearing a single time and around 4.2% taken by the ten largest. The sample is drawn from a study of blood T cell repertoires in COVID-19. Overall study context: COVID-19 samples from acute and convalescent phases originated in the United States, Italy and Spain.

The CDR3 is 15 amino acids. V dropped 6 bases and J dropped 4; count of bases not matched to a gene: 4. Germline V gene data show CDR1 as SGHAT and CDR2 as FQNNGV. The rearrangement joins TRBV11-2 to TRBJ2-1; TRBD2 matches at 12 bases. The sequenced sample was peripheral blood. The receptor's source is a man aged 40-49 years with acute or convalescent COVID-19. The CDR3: CASSPSGREYNEQFF. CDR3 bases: TGTGCCAGCAGTCCTAGCGGGAGGGAGTACAATGAGCAGTTCTTC.